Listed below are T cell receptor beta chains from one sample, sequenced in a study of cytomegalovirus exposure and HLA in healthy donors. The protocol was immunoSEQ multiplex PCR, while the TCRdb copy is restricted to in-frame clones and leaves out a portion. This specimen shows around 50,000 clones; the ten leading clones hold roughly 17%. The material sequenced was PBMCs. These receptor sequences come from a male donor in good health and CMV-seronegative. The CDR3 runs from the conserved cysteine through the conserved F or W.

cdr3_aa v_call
CASSISGAGDYEQYF TRBV19
CASSWGRGPYEQYF TRBV27
CASSLDRVGDYSPLHF TRBV18
CASSLGGNYGYTF TRBV7-3
CASSLGQGYNEQFF TRBV5-6
CASKQRGTGGFSYEQYF TRBV21-1
CASSFGGSYEQYF TRBV5-8
CASSARDSRHTEAFF TRBV19
CASGLDAGDGNTIYF TRBV12-5
CASTKGQGDTEAFF TRBV6-5
CASSPSILRGSPRRYGYTF TRBV18
CASSYSGVEHTEAFF TRBV6-5